A single sample is the source of the 18 T cell receptor beta chains below, sequenced in a study of T cell repertoires in MIS-A myocarditis. Here immunoSEQ multiplex PCR was the method, and the copy in TCRdb shows in-frame clones only, minus some. Of about 10,000 clones listed, approximately 90% are singletons. The sample taken for sequencing was thoracic lymph node tissue obtained at autopsy. Receptors originate from a man aged 18 to 29 with fulminant myocarditis from multisystem inflammatory syndrome in adults (MIS-A) after COVID-19.

This chain links TRBV27 with TRBJ2-1; D not certain. Germline loops: CDR1 MNHEY, CDR2 SMNVEV (reference sequence). Deletions cut 5 bases from V and 2 bases from J, with 10 bases between. The CDR3 covers 14 residues. DNA of the CDR3: TGTGCCAGCAGTGGGCAGCGTACCTACAATGAGCAGTTCTTC. It is translated as CASSGQRTYNEQFF.

This sequence joins TRBV4-2 and TRBJ2-5; the D gene is possibly TRBD2 (6 bases). In germline, CDR1 is LGHNA, CDR2 YNFKEQ. Trimming shortened V by 4 bases and J by 1 base, and 13 bases separated the two germline ends. This CDR3 region has 15 residues. CDR3 sequence: CASSLALGGQETQYF. CDR3 bases: TGTGCCAGCAGCCTCGCTCTGGGGGGCCAAGAGACCCAGTACTTC.

V is TRBV27 and J is TRBJ1-2; tentative D call: TRBD1 (5 bases). Germline CDR1 MNHEY, CDR2 SMNVEV (reference sequence). This CDR3 has 14 residues. V lost 7 bases and J 2 bases, leaving 14 bases between the germline ends. The CDR3 protein is CASTPGGGNYGYTF. As DNA, the CDR3 is TGTGCCAGCACTCCCGGGGGAGGGAACTATGGCTACACCTTC.

The gene calls are TRBV5-8 and TRBJ1-4, with D possibly TRBD1 on 5 matching bases. Germline V gene data show CDR1 as SGHTS and CDR2 as YDEGEE. The CDR3 length is 14 residues. V lost 6 bases and J 7 bases, leaving 16 bases between the germline ends. Written as DNA, the CDR3 is TGTGCCAGCAAGGGAGTCGGGGGTGGTGAAAAACTGTTTTTT. Translating gives CASKGVGGGEKLFF.

The chain employs TRBV19 and TRBJ1-1, with D possibly matching TRBD1 (6 bases). Between the trimmed V and J ends, which lost 5 bases and 0 bases, there was a span of 10 bases. CDR1 and CDR2 (germline): LNHDA, SQIVND (reference sequence). This CDR3 spans 14 amino acids. The CDR3 spells CASSQGQMNTEAFF. Here the CDR3 DNA reads TGTGCCAGTAGTCAGGGACAAATGAACACTGAAGCTTTCTTT. The complete variable domain, with remaining parts taken from reference TRBV19 and TRBJ1-1, reads DGGITQSPKYLFRKEGQNVTLSCEQNLNHDAMYWYRQDPGQGLRLIYYSQIVNDFQKGDIAEGYSVSREKKESFPLTVTSAQKNPTAFYLCASSQGQMNTEAFFGQGTRLTVV.

Only one count was recorded for this clone. This rearrangement joins TRBV4-3 to TRBJ1-6; D remains ambiguous. V lost 0 bases and J lost 6, with 9 bases in between. The length of the CDR3 is 15 residues. Germline V gene lookup returns CDR1 LGHNA and CDR2 YSLEER. Here the CDR3 DNA reads TGCGCCAGCAGCCAAGAGAGACGGAGTAATTCACCCCTCCACTTT. This encodes CASSQERRSNSPLHF.

The chain carries TRBV2 and TRBJ2-7; 11 bases line up with TRBD2. V dropped 5 bases and J dropped 2; count of bases not matched to a gene: 2. The CDR3 totals 14 residues. CDR1 is SNHLY, CDR2 FYNNEI, per germline. CDR3 DNA: TGTGCCAGCAGTCTGACTAGCGGGGCCTACGAGCAGTACTTC. This translates into CASSLTSGAYEQYF.

The table lists this clone with a few counts. This chain connects TRBV7-2 to TRBJ1-1; D is possibly TRBD1 (6 bases). In germline, CDR1 is SGHTA, CDR2 FQGNSA. The V and J ends lost 5 bases and 2 bases respectively, with 15 bases between them. This CDR3 has 15 amino acids. The CDR3 DNA reads TGTGCCAGCAGCCGGGACATAGGGGGTAACACTGAAGCTTTCTTT. It encodes CASSRDIGGNTEAFF. Variable domain in full (rest from reference TRBV7-2 and TRBJ1-1): GAGVSQSPSNKVTEKGKDVELRCDPISGHTALYWYRQSLGQGLEFLIYFQGNSAPDKSGLPSDRFSAERTGGSVSTLTIQRTQQEDSAVYLCASSRDIGGNTEAFFGQGTRLTVV.

Only one count was recorded for this clone. The V and J genes are TRBV5-5 and TRBJ1-5; D is undetermined. V lost 8 bases, J lost 3 bases, and 12 bases lay in between. Per germline, CDR1 SGHKS and CDR2 YYEKEE (reference sequence). The CDR3 loop spans 13 amino acids. This chain's CDR3 is CASSYSFNQPQHF. For the CDR3, the DNA is TGTGCCAGTTCCTACAGTTTCAATCAGCCCCAGCATTTT.

V gene TRBV30 combines with J gene TRBJ2-3; no reliable D call. The CDR3 contains 12 residues. V lost 1 base and J 8 bases, leaving 10 bases between the germline ends. Germline V lookup: CDR1 GTSNPN, CDR2 SVGIG (reference sequence). In DNA form, the CDR3 reads TGTGCCTGGAGTGAGTACTCAGGTACGCAGTATTTT. Its protein is CAWSEYSGTQYF.

The rearrangement joins TRBV5-6 to TRBJ1-1; D gene ambiguous. In germline, CDR1 is SGHDT, CDR2 YYEEEE. With 4 bases removed from V and 0 bases from J, the gap between germline ends came to 16 bases. This CDR3 comprises 16 residues. The CDR3 DNA is TGTGCCAGCAGCCCCTTCGTGTGGGTTTTGAACACTGAAGCTTTCTTT. Its translation: CASSPFVWVLNTEAFF.

The chain employs TRBV19 and TRBJ1-1, with TRBD1 as a possible D gene (5 bases). CDR1 and CDR2 (germline): LNHDA, SQIVND (reference sequence). CDR3 length: 15 amino acids. Deletions cut 8 bases from V and 1 base from J, with 17 bases between. The chain's CDR3 is CASGKRRDENTEAFF. DNA of the CDR3: TGTGCCAGTGGAAAACGACGGGACGAGAACACTGAAGCTTTCTTT.

V usage is TRBV12-1 and J usage is TRBJ2-5; TRBD2, the D gene given by the table, was not confirmed from the DNA. TRBV12-1 represents a pseudogene. This CDR3 comprises 19 residues. DNA of the CDR3: TGTGCCAGCAGCCCCCAATGTGTTGAAAAACTAGCGGGGGCAGAGACCCAGTACTTC. Translation: CASSPQCVEKLAGAETQYF.

The V and J genes are TRBV15 and TRBJ2-3; D is unresolved. V lost 2 bases, J lost 5 bases, and 5 bases lay in between. This CDR3 contains 12 residues. Germline-derived CDR1 and CDR2 are LNHNV and YYDKDF (reference sequence). This CDR3 reads CATSRLEDTQYF. The CDR3 region has the DNA TGTGCCACCAGCAGATTGGAAGATACGCAGTATTTT.

J is TRBJ1-1 and V is TRBV29-1, with no clear D. Germline V gene lookup returns CDR1 SQVTM and CDR2 ANQGSEA. The CDR3 has 11 residues. Trimming cost V 6 bases and J 3 bases, with 8 bases left between them. The CDR3 DNA follows: TGCAGCGTAGGAAGGGACACTGAAGCTTTCTTT. Encoded protein: CSVGRDTEAFF. Full variable domain (remainder filled in from reference TRBV29-1 and TRBJ1-1): SAVISQKPSRDICQRGTSLTIQCQVDSQVTMMFWYRQQPGQSLTLIATANQGSEATYESGFVIDKFPISRPNLTFSTLTVSNMSPEDSSIYLCSVGRDTEAFFGQGTRLTVV.

V is TRBV2 and J is TRBJ1-2; D unclear. Germline lookup yields CDR1 SNHLY and CDR2 FYNNEI. The CDR3 has 16 residues. The V and J ends lost 2 bases and 0 bases respectively, with 13 bases between them. CDR3: CASSERSIDSNYGYTF. CDR3 nucleotides: TGTGCCAGCAGTGAAAGGTCCATAGATTCTAACTATGGCTACACCTTC. The complete variable domain, with remaining parts taken from reference TRBV2 and TRBJ1-2, reads EPEVTQTPSHQVTQMGQEVILRCVPISNHLYFYWYRQILGQKVEFLVSFYNNEISEKSEIFDDQFSVERPDGSNFTLKIRSTKLEDSAMYFCASSERSIDSNYGYTFGSGTRLTVV.

The chain uses TRBV11-2 and TRBJ1-2; 8 bases match TRBD1. V dropped 6 bases and J dropped 7; count of bases not matched to a gene: 13. The CDR3 is 15 amino acids. Per germline, CDR1 SGHAT and CDR2 FQNNGV. The CDR3 coding sequence is TGTGCCAGCAGTCAGACAGGGGTCGAATCGGGTGGCTACACCTTC. Translating it yields CASSQTGVESGGYTF.

CDR3 nucleotide sequence: TGTGCCAGCAGCGGTGGGACTAGCGATACTTCCCACGAGCAGTACTTC. Protein sequence: CASSGGTSDTSHEQYF. The V gene is TRBV11-2, the J gene TRBJ2-7; 10 nucleotides agree with TRBD2. Looked up from germline, CDR1 is SGHAT and CDR2 is FQNNGV. This CDR3 is built from 16 residues. V shed 5 bases and J 5 bases; nucleotides not matched to a gene: 12.